One and the same sample provided the 7 T cell receptor beta chains below, sequenced in a study of a mutant IDH1 vaccine in newly diagnosed glioma. Assay used: immunoSEQ multiplex PCR; TCRdb lists only in-frame clones, some missing. The repertoire holds 50,000 to 70,000 clones, with 74% as singletons. Time point noted: week 35, safety follow-up. The content of each vaccine dose was 300 ug of mutant IDH1 20-mer peptide, and topical imiquimod accompanied it. Their antigen targets remain unknown. The starting material was PBMCs, obtained from a glioma patient whose treatment included an IDH1 peptide vaccine. The receptors stem from a man between 50 and 59 years old with glioma.

As regards this clone: One junction end does not reproduce the germline sequence, and a read error may be involved. This chain connects TRBV11-2 to TRBJ1-4, with D possibly being TRBD1 (5 bases). From germline, CDR1 is SGHAT and CDR2 FQNNGV. The CDR3 length is 20 residues. CDR3 sequence reads: CASSLDGSGHQVGSNEKLFF. CDR3 sequence (DNA): TGTGCCAGCAGCCTAGATGGTTCAGGACACCAAGTCGGGTCTAATGAAAAACTGTTTTTT.

This sequence joins TRBV7-2 and TRBJ1-3; D is ambiguous. Trimming removed 5 bases at V and 7 bases at J, with 9 bases between. This CDR3 has 12 residues. In germline, CDR1 is SGHTA, CDR2 FQGNSA. The DNA of the CDR3 is TGTGCCAGCAGCCTCTCGGGGAACACCATATATTTT. It encodes CASSLSGNTIYF.

The chain uses TRBV7-2 and TRBJ1-2; D gene uncertain. Germline V CDR1 and CDR2: SGHTA, FQGNSA. Deletions cut 1 base from V and 8 bases from J, with 8 bases between. The CDR3 is 12 residues long. CDR3 amino acids: CASSLETSGYTF. In DNA form, the CDR3 reads TGTGCCAGCAGCTTAGAGACGTCCGGCTACACCTTC.

In its sample, this clone was seen once. The chain uses TRBV27 and TRBJ2-1; no firm D call. The germline V gene has CDR1 MNHEY and CDR2 SMNVEV (reference sequence). The CDR3 sequence is 12 residues long. V lost 1 base to trimming and J lost 8 bases, with 6 bases between them. The CDR3 sequence is CASSLLGYEQFF. The CDR3 region has the DNA TGTGCCAGCAGTTTATTAGGTTATGAGCAGTTCTTC.

The chain joins TRBV5-4 to TRBJ1-2; D might be TRBD1 (6 bases). The CDR3 sequence is 13 residues long. Trimming took 10 bases from V and 2 from J, leaving 15 bases between them. Germline-derived CDR1 and CDR2 are SGHNT and YYREEE (reference sequence). For the CDR3, the DNA is TGTGCCGCCCAGGACAGCCCAAACTATGGCTACACCTTC. Translation gives CAAQDSPNYGYTF.

The chain carries TRBV27 and TRBJ2-7, with TRBD2 as a possible D gene (7 bases). V was clipped by 7 bases and J by 2 bases, with 18 bases between them. Per germline, CDR1 MNHEY and CDR2 SMNVEV (reference sequence). This CDR3 is built from 15 residues. The CDR3 DNA sequence: TGTGCCAGCACCCCCAGAGGGGGGGATACCTACGAGCAGTACTTC. Translating it yields CASTPRGGDTYEQYF.

The gene calls are TRBV2 and TRBJ1-2; D gene unclear. V shed 6 bases and J shed 12 bases, with 14 bases lying between them. The germline CDR1 and CDR2 sequences are SNHLY and FYNNEI. CDR3 size: 11 residues. In DNA, the CDR3 is TGTGCCAGCAGCCCCCAAAGTCTAAACACCTTC. Amino acid sequence: CASSPQSLNTF.